These 23 T cell receptor beta chains were all obtained from the same sample, sequenced in a study of a mutant IDH1 vaccine in newly diagnosed glioma. The time point was: week 5, during vaccination. With topical imiquimod, each dose of the vaccine consisted of 300 ug of mutant IDH1 20-mer peptide. The method was immunoSEQ multiplex PCR; TCRdb's version includes in-frame clones alone and lacks a portion of them. The sample shows about 40,000 clones, 80% to 95% of them seen only once. No antigens are known for them. The sample was PBMCs, taken from a glioma patient whose treatment included an IDH1 peptide vaccine. The receptors stem from a middle-aged man with glioma.

The CDR3 region is CASSVALAGGGNEQFF. CDR3 nucleotide sequence: TGTGCCAGCAGCGTAGCGCTAGCGGGGGGTGGGAATGAGCAGTTCTTC. The rearrangement uses TRBV9 and TRBJ2-1; 11 bases map to TRBD2. J gave up 7 bases and V 0 bases, and 6 bases lay outside the gene matches. Per the germline V gene, CDR1 is SGDLS and CDR2 is YYNGEE. The CDR3 has 16 residues.

This clone has only one observation. The chain joins TRBV6-1 to TRBJ2-7; D is uncertain. In germline, CDR1 is MNHNS, CDR2 SASEGT. Trimming pared 1 base from V and 2 bases from J, leaving 6 bases between. The CDR3 length is 13 residues. The CDR3 is CASSEVKAYEQYF. The CDR3 region has the DNA TGTGCCAGCAGTGAAGTGAAAGCCTACGAGCAGTACTTC.

The V and J genes are TRBV19 and TRBJ1-5; 9 bases map to TRBD1. This CDR3 is built from 14 residues. Germline-derived CDR1 and CDR2 are LNHDA and SQIVND (reference sequence). Trimming at V came to 8 bases and at J to 6 bases, leaving 8 bases not matched to a gene. In DNA form, the CDR3 reads TGTGCCAGTTACGACAGGGGGGAGGCTCAGCCCCAGCATTTT. Translated: CASYDRGEAQPQHF.

The chain couples TRBV30 to TRBJ2-6; weak D call: TRBD1 (6 bases). Trimming pared 1 base from V and 2 bases from J, leaving 12 bases between. The CDR3 is 16 amino acids. Germline V CDR1 and CDR2: GTSNPN, SVGIG (reference sequence). CDR3 in amino acids: CAWSETGSAGANVLTF. In nucleotides, the CDR3 is TGTGCCTGGAGTGAAACAGGGTCGGCTGGGGCCAACGTCCTGACTTTC.

The rearrangement uses TRBV19 and TRBJ1-1, with D possibly being TRBD1 (6 bases). The CDR3 extends over 15 amino acids. Germline V CDR1 and CDR2: LNHDA, SQIVND (reference sequence). V lost 0 bases and J lost 2, with 10 bases in between. DNA of the CDR3: TGTGCCAGTAGTATAGAACCGGACAGAAACACTGAAGCTTTCTTT. Protein product: CASSIEPDRNTEAFF.

This clone was counted a single time. As DNA, the CDR3 is TGTGCCAGCAGTCTCCCTCCAGGGGGCAATCAGCCCCAGCATTTT. Translation gives CASSLPPGGNQPQHF. The chain carries TRBV28 and TRBJ1-5, with D perhaps matching TRBD1 (6 bases). V was cut by 5 bases and J by 2 bases, with 13 bases left in between. From germline, CDR1 is MDHEN and CDR2 SYDVKM. This CDR3 contains 15 residues.

The chain is built from TRBV28 and TRBJ2-3, with 8 nucleotides matching TRBD2. Trimming removed 4 bases from V and 2 bases from J; junction bases left unmatched: 11. The CDR3 totals 17 residues. Germline V lookup: CDR1 MDHEN, CDR2 SYDVKM. The CDR3 DNA sequence: TGTGCCAGCAGTTCCCAGTTGGCGGGGGGATCCACAGATACGCAGTATTTT. It encodes CASSSQLAGGSTDTQYF. Full variable domain (outside the CDR3, taken from reference TRBV28 and TRBJ2-3): DVKVTQSSRYLVKRTGEKVFLECVQDMDHENMFWYRQDPGLGLRLIYFSYDVKMKEKGDIPEGYSVSREKKERFSLILESASTNQTSMYLCASSSQLAGGSTDTQYFGPGTRLTVL.

The rearrangement links TRBV19 to TRBJ2-2; 9 bases are shared with TRBD1. From germline, CDR1 is LNHDA and CDR2 SQIVND (reference sequence). Unmatched junction bases numbered 6, after V lost 2 bases and J lost 5 bases. CDR3 size: 16 residues. The CDR3 loop reads CASSILPGQGTGELFF. As DNA, the CDR3 is TGTGCCAGTAGTATATTGCCGGGACAGGGAACCGGGGAGCTGTTTTTT.

The chain has TRBV29-1 and TRBJ1-4; D not resolved. The CDR3 contains 12 residues. Trimming pared 4 bases from V and 5 bases from J, leaving 8 bases between. In germline, CDR1 is SQVTM, CDR2 ANQGSEA. The CDR3 sequence is CSVVDENEKLFF. In DNA form, the CDR3 reads TGCAGCGTTGTGGATGAGAATGAAAAACTGTTTTTT.

The V and J genes are TRBV5-6 and TRBJ2-3, with no clear D. Per the germline V gene, CDR1 is SGHDT and CDR2 is YYEEEE. CDR3 length: 16 residues. Trimming removed 0 bases from V and 4 bases from J, with 15 bases in between. CDR3 amino acids: CASSLGLRVRSDTQYF. The CDR3 DNA follows: TGTGCCAGCAGCTTGGGTCTCCGGGTGAGGTCAGATACGCAGTATTTT. Combining the CDR3 with reference TRBV5-6 and TRBJ2-3 gives the whole variable domain DAGVTQSPTHLIKTRGQQVTLRCSPKSGHDTVSWYQQALGQGPQFIFQYYEEEERQRGNFPDRFSGHQFPNYSSELNVNALLLGDSALYLCASSLGLRVRSDTQYFGPGTRLTVL.

V and J are TRBV7-2 and TRBJ1-1; 9 bases map to TRBD1. V dropped 4 bases and J dropped 1; count of bases not matched to a gene: 1. The CDR3 runs 14 residues. The germline V gene has CDR1 SGHTA and CDR2 FQGNSA. DNA for the CDR3: TGTGCCAGCAGCTCGGACAGGGGGAACACTGAAGCTTTCTTT. Translating gives CASSSDRGNTEAFF.

The chain links TRBV6-1 to TRBJ1-1; unclear D gene. V was trimmed by 1 base and J by 0 bases, leaving 9 bases between them. Germline CDR1 MNHNS, CDR2 SASEGT. This CDR3 is built from 15 residues. CDR3 nucleotides: TGTGCCAGCAGTGAAGGAAGCGGACTGAACACTGAAGCTTTCTTT. Translated, it gives CASSEGSGLNTEAFF.

This clone was observed once. The chain couples TRBV7-9 to TRBJ1-1; TRBD1 is a possible D gene (6 bases). V lost 1 base to trimming and J lost 6 bases, with 15 bases between them. Looked up from germline, CDR1 is SEHNR and CDR2 is FQNEAQ (reference sequence). CDR3 size: 15 residues. CDR3 protein: CASSLEGTPVAEAFF. CDR3 bases: TGTGCCAGCAGCTTAGAGGGGACACCTGTAGCTGAAGCTTTCTTT.

J is TRBJ2-2 and V is TRBV29-1; 7 positions match TRBD1. The CDR3 runs 14 residues. V lost 6 bases to trimming and J lost 4 bases; unmatched junction nucleotides: 8. The germline gives CDR1 SQVTM, CDR2 ANQGSEA. The CDR3 DNA reads TGCAGCGTCCTAGACAGGGTTCGCACCGGGGAGCTGTTTTTT. It is translated as CSVLDRVRTGELFF.

The rearrangement uses TRBV19 and TRBJ2-7, with TRBD2 identical over 14 bases. The CDR3 covers 16 residues. Trimming cost V 4 bases and J 5 bases; bases outside gene matches: 7. From germline, CDR1 is LNHDA and CDR2 SQIVND (reference sequence). DNA for the CDR3: TGTGCCAGTAGTACCCGGACTAGCGGGAGGAGGGACGAGCAGTACTTC. Its protein product is CASSTRTSGRRDEQYF. Drawing the rest from reference TRBV19 and TRBJ2-7, the complete variable domain is DGGITQSPKYLFRKEGQNVTLSCEQNLNHDAMYWYRQDPGQGLRLIYYSQIVNDFQKGDIAEGYSVSREKKESFPLTVTSAQKNPTAFYLCASSTRTSGRRDEQYFGPGTRLTVT.

This clone occurred a few times. The chain joins TRBV6-1 to TRBJ1-1; TRBD1 matches at 10 bases. CDR1 and CDR2 from the germline V gene are MNHNS and SASEGT. This CDR3 has 15 amino acids. J was trimmed by 3 bases and V by 0 bases; bases with no gene match: 1. The CDR3 DNA follows: TGTGCCAGCAGTGAAGCGACAGGGGGCTACACTGAAGCTTTCTTT. This gives the protein CASSEATGGYTEAFF.

The chain employs TRBV9 and TRBJ2-3, with TRBD1 matching 9 bases. This CDR3 contains 15 residues. Losses at the gene ends were 4 bases for V and 4 bases for J; bases not matched to a gene: 7. CDR1 and CDR2 (germline): SGDLS, YYNGEE. The CDR3 DNA follows: TGTGCCAGCAGCCCCAGAGACAGGGGGTCAGATACGCAGTATTTT. Translation: CASSPRDRGSDTQYF.

The chain links TRBV5-6 to TRBJ2-5; 7 bases are a match to TRBD1. With 3 bases clipped from V and 2 bases from J, the junction kept 4 bases outside the gene matches. This CDR3 contains 14 residues. Germline CDR1 reads SGHDT; CDR2 reads YYEEEE. The CDR3 sequence is CASSSGTAQETQYF. CDR3 sequence (DNA): TGTGCCAGCAGCTCCGGGACAGCTCAAGAGACCCAGTACTTC. Together with reference TRBV5-6 and TRBJ2-5, the CDR3 gives the full variable domain: DAGVTQSPTHLIKTRGQQVTLRCSPKSGHDTVSWYQQALGQGPQFIFQYYEEEERQRGNFPDRFSGHQFPNYSSELNVNALLLGDSALYLCASSSGTAQETQYFGPGTRLLVL.

This chain uses TRBV7-8 with TRBJ1-2, with D possibly matching TRBD1 (5 bases). The V gene's germline CDR1 is SGHVS and CDR2 FQNEAQ. V shed 1 base and J shed 3 bases, with 12 bases lying between them. This CDR3 is 15 amino acids long. In DNA, the CDR3 is TGTGCCAGCAGCTTAGGATTCGGGACGGACTATGGCTACACCTTC. This sequence encodes CASSLGFGTDYGYTF.

This chain uses TRBV7-9 with TRBJ1-1; D may be TRBD1 (5 bases). The CDR3 length is 14 residues. Trimming shortened V by 5 bases and J by 5 bases, and 15 bases separated the two germline ends. CDR1 is SEHNR, CDR2 FQNEAQ, per germline (reference sequence). CDR3 protein: CASSPLGAVTEAFF. In nucleotides, the CDR3 is TGTGCCAGCAGCCCACTAGGGGCAGTTACTGAAGCTTTCTTT.

There are a few counts of this clone. V gene TRBV28 combines with J gene TRBJ1-2; D is ambiguous. The CDR3 sequence is 12 residues long. Per germline, CDR1 MDHEN and CDR2 SYDVKM. V gave up 5 bases and J gave up 7 bases, with 11 bases separating them. The chain's CDR3 is CASSPNIVGYTF. Here the CDR3 DNA reads TGTGCCAGCAGTCCCAATATCGTTGGCTACACCTTC.

This clone was counted a single time. The chain is built from TRBV20-1 and TRBJ2-7; D not resolved. CDR3 length: 11 residues. Per germline, CDR1 DFQATT and CDR2 SNEGSKA (reference sequence). V was trimmed by 4 bases and J by 3 bases, leaving 7 bases between them. CDR3 sequence reads: CSANEGYEQYF. The CDR3 nucleotides read TGCAGTGCTAACGAAGGCTACGAGCAGTACTTC.

The V call is TRBV7-2, the J call TRBJ2-3; D perhaps matches TRBD2 (6 bases). Deletions cut 0 bases from V and 2 bases from J, with 9 bases between. This CDR3 spans 15 amino acids. In germline, CDR1 is SGHTA, CDR2 FQGNSA. The CDR3 region has the DNA TGTGCCAGCAGCTTAGCGGGGGGTTACACAGATACGCAGTATTTT. Its protein product is CASSLAGGYTDTQYF.